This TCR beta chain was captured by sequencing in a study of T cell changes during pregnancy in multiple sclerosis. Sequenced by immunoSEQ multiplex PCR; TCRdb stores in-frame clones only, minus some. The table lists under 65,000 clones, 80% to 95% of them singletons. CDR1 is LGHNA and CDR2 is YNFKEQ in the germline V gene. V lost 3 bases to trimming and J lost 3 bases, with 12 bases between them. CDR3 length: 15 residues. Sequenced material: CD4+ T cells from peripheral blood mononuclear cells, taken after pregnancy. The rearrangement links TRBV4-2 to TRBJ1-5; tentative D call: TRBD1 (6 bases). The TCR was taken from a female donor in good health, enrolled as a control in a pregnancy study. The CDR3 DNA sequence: TGTGCCAGCAGCCAGGGGGGGGCGGTCAATCAGCCCCAGCATTTT. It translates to CASSQGGAVNQPQHF.